Each of the 3 T cell receptor beta chains below was sequenced from the same sample in a study of T cell responses to AZD1222 COVID-19 vaccine. TCRdb's table, derived via immunoSEQ multiplex PCR, lists solely in-frame clones and lacks some. Among 100,000 to 150,000 clones listed, 70% to 90% were seen once. Sequencing used peripheral blood, obtained on day 0 of AZD1222 vaccination. The receptors shown here come from an adult in good health.

V usage is TRBV27 and J usage is TRBJ2-5; D tentatively fits TRBD1 or TRBD2 (5 bases each). CDR3 size: 15 residues. Trimming cost V 2 bases and J 8 bases, with 18 bases left between them. Per the germline V gene, CDR1 is MNHEY and CDR2 is SMNVEV (reference sequence). CDR3: CASSLRGARGRTQYF. CDR3 bases: TGTGCCAGCAGTTTAAGGGGAGCTCGGGGACGAACCCAGTACTTC.

The rearrangement uses TRBV10-3 and TRBJ1-1; no clear D. CDR3 length: 14 amino acids. V shed 2 bases and J shed 1 base, with 8 bases lying between them. Germline CDR1 reads ENHRY; CDR2 reads SYGVKD. As DNA, the CDR3 is TGTGCCATCAGTGAGGGGGTCGCGAACACTGAAGCTTTCTTT. It specifies CAISEGVANTEAFF.

This sequence joins TRBV11-2 and TRBJ2-1; 9 positions agree with TRBD1. V gave up 4 bases and J gave up 6 bases; unmatched junction bases: 10. This CDR3 spans 16 amino acids. CDR1 SGHAT and CDR2 FQNNGV come from the germline V gene. In DNA form, the CDR3 reads TGTGCCAGCAGCTCTAACCGGGACAGGGATCGCAATGAGCAGTTCTTC. Translated, it gives CASSSNRDRDRNEQFF.